The T cell receptor (beta chain) described here comes from a study of blood T cell repertoires in COVID-19. Assay: immunoSEQ multiplex PCR; the TCRdb copy retains only in-frame clones and omits some. The sample shows 110,000 or so clones, approximately 81% of them seen only once. This CDR3 contains 13 residues. Trimming pared 6 bases from V and 2 bases from J, leaving 11 bases between. Per germline, CDR1 LGHDT and CDR2 YNNKEL (reference sequence). The chain joins TRBV3-1 (or the pseudogene TRBV3-2) to TRBJ2-7; weak D call: TRBD1 (5 bases). The sequenced material came from peripheral blood. The clonotype comes from a man aged 35 to 55 with acute or convalescent COVID-19. CDR3 region: CASSSSGTYEQYF. CDR3 bases: TGTGCCAGCAGTAGTTCAGGGACCTACGAGCAGTACTTC.